The T cell receptor beta chain described here comes from a study of Graves' ophthalmopathy and Graves' hyperthyroidism. TCR beta CDR3 amplification used RNA transcripts. The workflow started with a first-round RT-PCR run with HTBI primers and then moved on to a second-round multiplex PCR. TCRdb reprocessed the multiplex PCR reads with MiXCR, giving one entry per CDR3 protein. Of approximately 700,000 distinct CDR3 sequences listed, about 38% were seen once; the top ten hold roughly 3%. V shed 0 bases and J shed 2 bases, with 7 bases lying between them. Germline loops: CDR1 LGHDT, CDR2 YNNKEL (reference sequence). This CDR3 has 14 amino acids. Study findings and constraints: Discriminating ophthalmopathy from stable hyperthyroidism, a 13-signature model attained a sensitivity of about 85% and a specificity of approximately 81%.

A word on this clonotype: As yet, its antigen is unknown.

The rearrangement joins TRBV3-1 to TRBJ2-5, with a possible D match to TRBD1 (5 bases). The clonotype originates from an adult man with Graves' ophthalmopathy. Source material: peripheral blood. Here the CDR3 reads CASSQDSGQETQYF. CDR3 nucleotides: TGTGCCAGCAGCCAAGATTCAGGGCAAGAGACCCAGTACTTC.